One sample yielded the 26 T cell receptor beta chains listed below, sequenced in a study of radiation and T cells in renal cell carcinoma. Stated time point: baseline pretreatment blood. Treatment specified: 15 Gy SBRT to primary tumor, nephrectomy 4 weeks later. Here immunoSEQ multiplex PCR was the method, and the copy in TCRdb shows in-frame clones only, minus some. The table shows more than 95,000 clones, with 80% to 85% occurring only once. The starting material was blood, obtained from a patient whose treatment included radiotherapy and nephrectomy. These receptors came from a woman aged 55 to 70 with renal cell carcinoma.

The chain carries TRBV19 and TRBJ2-5, with D unresolved. TRBJ2-7 matches the DNA end more closely, so the J call is doubtful. The germline V gene encodes CDR1 LNHDA and CDR2 SQIVND (reference sequence). The CDR3 consists of 13 residues. CDR3 coding DNA: TGTGCCAGTTCAACGGCTAGTGGTTACGAGCAGTACTTC. Translating gives CASSTASGYEQYF.

This chain links TRBV7-6 with TRBJ2-5; TRBD1 matches at 8 bases. The closer fit of TRBJ2-7 to the DNA end suggests the J call may be wrong. Germline V gene data show CDR1 as SGHVS and CDR2 as FNYEAQ. The CDR3 length is 15 residues. The CDR3 nucleotides read TGTGCCAGCGCCTTGACAGGGGAGAGCTCCTACGAGCAGTACTTC. Translating gives CASALTGESSYEQYF.

The chain joins TRBV2 to TRBJ2-7, with D possibly being TRBD1 (6 bases). CDR3 size: 14 residues. Trimming removed 6 bases from V and 2 bases from J, with 14 bases in between. Per the germline V gene, CDR1 is SNHLY and CDR2 is FYNNEI. CDR3 in amino acids: CASRPTGNPYEQYF. DNA for the CDR3: TGTGCCAGCAGACCTACAGGGAATCCCTACGAGCAGTACTTC.

J is TRBJ1-3 and V is TRBV6-5; 7 bases agree with TRBD1. Germline V lookup: CDR1 MNHEY, CDR2 SVGAGI. The J segment lost 3 bases and the V segment lost 6 bases, leaving 8 bases of the junction unmatched. The CDR3 runs 15 residues. The CDR3 spells CASSTSRDSGNTIYF. For the CDR3, the DNA is TGTGCCAGCAGCACTTCCCGGGACAGTGGAAACACCATATATTTT.

J is TRBJ1-4 and V is TRBV18, with a tentative D call TRBD1 (5 bases). Trimming removed 1 base from V and 0 bases from J, with 12 bases in between. This CDR3 is 17 amino acids long. Germline-derived CDR1 and CDR2 are KGHSH and LQKENI. Here the CDR3 reads CASSPRGSPATNEKLFF. CDR3 nucleotides: TGTGCCAGCTCACCACGGGGCAGCCCCGCAACTAATGAAAAACTGTTTTTT.

The V call is TRBV10-3, the J call TRBJ2-5; 9 nucleotides match TRBD2. With 5 bases clipped from V and 3 bases from J, the junction kept 7 bases outside the gene matches. Germline values: CDR1 ENHRY, CDR2 SYGVKD. The CDR3 length is 15 residues. The CDR3 region is CAISISGSLKETQYF. CDR3 coding DNA: TGTGCCATCAGTATTAGCGGGAGCCTCAAAGAGACCCAGTACTTC.

The J gene is TRBJ2-5, the V gene TRBV13; D is ambiguous. This CDR3 has 14 amino acids. V was cut by 3 bases and J by 2 bases, with 10 bases left in between. Germline-derived CDR1 and CDR2 are PRHDT and FYEKMQ (reference sequence). CDR3 coding DNA: TGTGCCAGCAGCTTGTTCCAACAGCAAGAGACCCAGTACTTC. Encoded protein: CASSLFQQQETQYF.

This clone appeared a single time. The chain joins TRBV6-1 to TRBJ2-3; D might be TRBD1 (6 bases). Deletions cut 10 bases from V and 4 bases from J, with 21 bases between. This CDR3 has 15 residues. Germline CDR1 MNHNS, CDR2 SASEGT. The CDR3 coding sequence is TGTGCCACCGTTCGGACAGAAATATTCGCAGATACGCAGTATTTT. This translates into CATVRTEIFADTQYF.

The rearrangement joins TRBV9 to TRBJ2-1, with TRBD1 matching 7 bases. Germline V gives CDR1 SGDLS, CDR2 YYNGEE. With 0 bases clipped from V and 3 bases from J, the junction kept 3 bases outside the gene matches. This CDR3 is built from 15 residues. The DNA of the CDR3 is TGTGCCAGCAGCGTAGAGGGACAGCACTACAATGAGCAGTTCTTC. It specifies CASSVEGQHYNEQFF.

This chain uses TRBV29-1 with TRBJ2-2, with a weak D call TRBD1 (5 bases). Deletions cut 3 bases from V and 8 bases from J, with 13 bases between. Germline V lookup: CDR1 SQVTM, CDR2 ANQGSEA. The CDR3 extends over 13 amino acids. The CDR3: CSVEPQGNGELFF. CDR3 nucleotides: TGCAGCGTTGAGCCCCAGGGCAATGGGGAGCTGTTTTTT.

The rearrangement joins TRBV29-1 to TRBJ1-1; 7 bases line up with TRBD1. CDR1 is SQVTM, CDR2 ANQGSEA, per germline. After removal of 0 bases from V and 5 bases from J, the junction contained 9 bases not matched to a gene. The CDR3 runs 15 residues. The CDR3: CSVEDFRGRGTEAFF. CDR3 DNA: TGCAGCGTTGAAGATTTTAGGGGGCGTGGTACTGAAGCTTTCTTT.

The sample holds a few counts of this clone. This rearrangement joins TRBV7-2 to TRBJ2-6; 7 nucleotides agree with TRBD2. V gave up 5 bases and J gave up 0 bases; unmatched junction bases: 7. The length of the CDR3 is 17 residues. In germline, CDR1 is SGHTA, CDR2 FQGNSA. The CDR3 is CASSPLGGSSGANVLTF. DNA of the CDR3: TGTGCCAGCAGCCCCCTCGGGGGGAGCTCTGGGGCCAACGTCCTGACTTTC.

The CDR3: CASSEIAPGTYEQYF. The CDR3 bases are TGTGCCAGCAGTGAAATTGCGCCGGGTACCTACGAGCAGTACTTC. This sequence joins TRBV6-1 and TRBJ2-7; D gene unclear. The V gene's germline CDR1 is MNHNS and CDR2 SASEGT. Trimming stripped 2 bases from V and 2 bases from J, with 13 bases between. The CDR3 runs 15 residues.

The chain combines TRBV7-2 with TRBJ2-2; 8 bases are a match to TRBD1. Germline loops: CDR1 SGHTA, CDR2 FQGNSA. CDR3 length: 14 residues. The V segment lost 4 bases and the J segment 3 bases; nucleotides outside the gene matches: 1. The CDR3 here is CASSWTGHTGELFF. The CDR3 DNA reads as TGTGCCAGCAGCTGGACAGGGCACACCGGGGAGCTGTTTTTT.

The chain links TRBV27 to TRBJ1-4; TRBD1 might be the D (6 bases). Deletions cut 3 bases from V and 7 bases from J, with 15 bases between. The CDR3 runs 15 residues. Germline lookup yields CDR1 MNHEY and CDR2 SMNVEV (reference sequence). The CDR3 region is CASSFGGTVGEKLFF. In nucleotides, the CDR3 is TGTGCCAGCAGTTTTGGGGGCACAGTCGGTGAAAAACTGTTTTTT. Full variable domain (missing parts from reference TRBV27 and TRBJ1-4): EAQVTQNPRYLITVTGKKLTVTCSQNMNHEYMSWYRQDPGLGLRQIYYSMNVEVTDKGDVPEGYKVSRKEKRNFPLILESPSPNQTSLYFCASSFGGTVGEKLFFGSGTQLSVL.

The table lists this clone with a few counts. The same CDR3 also results from other DNA sequences found in this sample. J is TRBJ1-1 and V is TRBV5-1, with D tentatively TRBD1 (5 bases). V lost 2 bases, J lost 1 base, and 9 bases lay in between. The CDR3 has 14 amino acids. In germline, CDR1 is SGHRS, CDR2 YFSETQ. The CDR3 region is CASSLDGGNTEAFF. The CDR3 DNA follows: TGCGCCAGCAGCTTAGACGGGGGGAACACTGAAGCTTTCTTT.

The V and J genes are TRBV6-5 and TRBJ1-6; D possibly corresponds to TRBD1 (5 bases). The CDR3 runs 16 residues. CDR1 MNHEY and CDR2 SVGAGI come from the germline V gene. Trimming cost V 2 bases and J 3 bases, with 11 bases left between them. CDR3 loop: CASSYGTPVYNSPLHF. The CDR3 nucleotides are TGTGCCAGCAGTTACGGGACCCCAGTCTATAATTCACCCCTCCACTTT.

V usage is TRBV15 and J usage is TRBJ1-2, with 7 bases lining up with TRBD1. V was pared by 0 bases and J by 6 bases, with 7 bases of the junction left unmatched. The CDR3 has 15 residues. CDR1 LNHNV and CDR2 YYDKDF come from the germline V gene (reference sequence). The CDR3 coding sequence is TGTGCCACCAGCAGAGAGAGACAGGGCCCTCATGGCTACACCTTC. This encodes CATSRERQGPHGYTF.

The chain employs TRBV7-2 and TRBJ2-3, with D tentatively TRBD1 or TRBD2 (5 bases each). Germline V gene lookup returns CDR1 SGHTA and CDR2 FQGNSA. Trimming took off 1 base at V and 0 bases at J, with 8 bases between the two ends. This CDR3 has 15 residues. The CDR3 nucleotides read TGTGCCAGCAGCTTAGTGTGGGGGAGCACAGATACGCAGTATTTT. Translated: CASSLVWGSTDTQYF. Based on the CDR3 plus reference TRBV7-2 and TRBJ2-3, the full variable domain is GAGVSQSPSNKVTEKGKDVELRCDPISGHTALYWYRQSLGQGLEFLIYFQGNSAPDKSGLPSDRFSAERTGGSVSTLTIQRTQQEDSAVYLCASSLVWGSTDTQYFGPGTRLTVL.

The genes are TRBV5-1 and TRBJ2-5; 8 nucleotides match TRBD1. V lost 2 bases to trimming and J lost 4 bases; unmatched junction nucleotides: 10. Germline CDR1 SGHRS, CDR2 YFSETQ. The CDR3 extends over 16 amino acids. The CDR3 protein is CASSFRGAGGVETQYF. CDR3 DNA sequence: TGCGCCAGCAGCTTTAGGGGGGCAGGGGGCGTAGAGACCCAGTACTTC.

This clone appeared once. One junction end disagrees with the germline gene, perhaps due to a read error. CDR3 bases: TGTGCCAGTAGTGATGGACCAGGATGGTATGGCTACACCTTC. Encoded protein: CASSDGPGWYGYTF. The J gene is TRBJ1-2, the V gene TRBV6-1; D is uncertain. There are 14 residues in the CDR3. Germline CDR1 reads MNHNS; CDR2 reads SASEGT.

The chain couples TRBV5-4 to TRBJ2-4; 12 nucleotides align to TRBD2. The CDR3 totals 17 residues. V dropped 4 bases and J dropped 4; count of bases not matched to a gene: 9. Germline CDR1 is SGHNT and CDR2 is YYREEE (reference sequence). Written as DNA, the CDR3 is TGTGCCAGCAGCCTAGCGGGGGGGCCGAGATCGAAAAACATTCAGTACTTC. Translated: CASSLAGGPRSKNIQYF.

A remark on this clone: An end of the junction does not agree with germline; a read error may underlie this. This rearrangement joins TRBV6-1 to TRBJ2-7; TRBD2 matches at 10 bases. Germline CDR1 MNHNS, CDR2 SASEGT. The CDR3 runs to 14 residues. Written as DNA, the CDR3 is TGTGCCAGCGGTGAAGCGGGAGGGCCATACGAGCAGTACTTC. Residues: CASGEAGGPYEQYF.

This clone was counted between two and nine times. The chain uses TRBV19 and TRBJ1-2; 7 bases are a match to TRBD1. Germline CDR1 reads LNHDA; CDR2 reads SQIVND (reference sequence). The J segment lost 4 bases and the V segment lost 9 bases, leaving 8 bases of the junction unmatched. The CDR3 length is 13 residues. Here the CDR3 reads CASTGQTFYGYTF. CDR3 bases: TGTGCCAGCACGGGACAGACTTTCTATGGCTACACCTTC.

This clone occurred a few times. The chain employs TRBV5-1 and TRBJ1-1, with 8 bases matching TRBD1. V dropped 1 base and J dropped 2; count of bases not matched to a gene: 4. The germline V gene has CDR1 SGHRS and CDR2 YFSETQ. The CDR3 totals 15 residues. The CDR3 region is CASSLTGQVNTEAFF. The CDR3 DNA sequence: TGCGCCAGCAGCTTGACGGGACAGGTTAACACTGAAGCTTTCTTT.

The chain is built from TRBV19 and TRBJ1-3; tentative D call: TRBD1 (6 bases). CDR1 and CDR2 (germline): LNHDA, SQIVND (reference sequence). Trimming left V 0 bases short and J 1 base short, with 16 bases between. The CDR3 consists of 18 residues. The CDR3 nucleotides are TGTGCCAGTAGTATAGATTCCGTTTTGGGGGCATCTGGAAACACCATATATTTT. Residues: CASSIDSVLGASGNTIYF. Supplemented by reference TRBV19 and TRBJ1-3, the full variable domain reads DGGITQSPKYLFRKEGQNVTLSCEQNLNHDAMYWYRQDPGQGLRLIYYSQIVNDFQKGDIAEGYSVSREKKESFPLTVTSAQKNPTAFYLCASSIDSVLGASGNTIYFGEGSWLTVV.